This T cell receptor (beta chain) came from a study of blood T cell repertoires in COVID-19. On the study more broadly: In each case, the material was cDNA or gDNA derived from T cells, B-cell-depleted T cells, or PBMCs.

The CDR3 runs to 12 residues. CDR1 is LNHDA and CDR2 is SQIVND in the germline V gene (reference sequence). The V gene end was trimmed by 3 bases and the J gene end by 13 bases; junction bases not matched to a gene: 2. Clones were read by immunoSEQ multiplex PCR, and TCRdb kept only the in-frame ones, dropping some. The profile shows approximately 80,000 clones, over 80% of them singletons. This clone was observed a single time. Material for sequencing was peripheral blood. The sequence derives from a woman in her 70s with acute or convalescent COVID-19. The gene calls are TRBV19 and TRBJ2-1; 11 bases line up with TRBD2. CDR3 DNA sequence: TGTGCCAGTAGTATTAGCGGGGGGGATCAGTTCTTC. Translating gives CASSISGGDQFF.